The 18 T cell receptor beta chains below all came from one sample that was sequenced in a study of Graves' ophthalmopathy and Graves' hyperthyroidism. For repertoire sequencing, the TCR beta CDR3 regions were amplified from RNA transcripts. The first-round RT-PCR employed HTBI primers together with the Qiagen OneStep RT-PCR kit. A multiplex PCR was then performed as the second round. TCRdb recomputed calls from the multiplex PCR reads with MiXCR, one row per CDR3 protein. The sample carries around 1,000,000 distinct CDR3 sequences, about 40% recorded once. Source material: peripheral blood or thyroid tissue (not recorded which). Every receptor here comes from an adult man with Graves' hyperthyroidism.

The chain combines TRBV28 with TRBJ1-5; no definite D call. The CDR3 spans 15 residues. The V end was cut by 4 bases, the J end by 0 bases, with 10 bases between. Germline V gene sequence: CDR1 MDHEN, CDR2 SYDVKM. The CDR3: CASSSRVHSNQPQHF. The CDR3 coding sequence is TGTGCCAGCAGTTCGAGAGTACATAGCAATCAGCCCCAGCATTTT.

This rearrangement joins TRBV14 to TRBJ1-6; 7 nucleotides match TRBD1. The germline V gene has CDR1 SGHDN and CDR2 FVKESK. V was pared by 0 bases and J by 9 bases, with 20 bases of the junction left unmatched. The CDR3 is 20 residues long. Here the CDR3 reads CASSQEKTGTARSRGSPLHF. The CDR3 coding sequence is TGTGCCAGCAGCCAAGAAAAGACCGGGACAGCAAGGAGCAGGGGTTCACCCCTCCACTTT.

This clonotype was recorded many times. V and J are TRBV7-8 and TRBJ1-2; D may be TRBD1 (5 bases). Trimming left V 5 bases short and J 7 bases short, with 17 bases between. Germline CDR1 SGHVS, CDR2 FQNEAQ. The CDR3 totals 14 residues. CDR3: CASSPGTESSGYTF. CDR3 DNA sequence: TGTGCCAGCAGCCCCGGGACCGAAAGTTCTGGCTACACCTTC.

The V call is TRBV2, the J call TRBJ1-6; 9 positions match TRBD1. Looked up from germline, CDR1 is SNHLY and CDR2 is FYNNEI. There are 15 residues in the CDR3. J lost 6 bases, V lost 2 bases, and 2 bases had no gene match. CDR3 sequence: CASSESGQGNSPLHF. The CDR3 DNA sequence: TGTGCCAGCAGTGAATCGGGACAGGGTAATTCACCCCTCCACTTT.

The gene calls are TRBV4-3 and TRBJ1-3; D uncertain. Trimming took off 2 bases at V and 4 bases at J, with 9 bases between the two ends. From germline, CDR1 is LGHNA and CDR2 YSLEER. This CDR3 is 14 amino acids long. CDR3 sequence: CASSQRWIGNTIYF. The CDR3 DNA is TGCGCCAGCAGCCAAAGATGGATAGGAAACACCATATATTTT.

This sequence joins TRBV10-3 and TRBJ2-5; TRBD1 matches at 10 bases. The CDR3 consists of 15 residues. Germline CDR1 and CDR2: ENHRY and SYGVKD. J gave up 2 bases and V 5 bases, and 5 bases lay outside the gene matches. CDR3: CAISLRTGGQETQYF. The CDR3 DNA reads as TGTGCCATCAGTCTTCGGACAGGGGGACAAGAGACCCAGTACTTC.

The CDR3 sequence: CASSYSDRGREKLFF. The CDR3 DNA follows: TGTGCCAGCAGTTACTCCGACAGGGGGCGTGAAAAACTGTTTTTT. The rearrangement uses TRBV6-2 or TRBV6-3 and TRBJ1-4; 10 bases are a match to TRBD1. CDR1 MNHEY and CDR2 SVGEGT come from the germline V gene. This CDR3 spans 15 amino acids. V dropped 0 bases and J dropped 7; count of bases not matched to a gene: 2.

This clonotype was counted ten times or more. The rearrangement uses TRBV7-9 and TRBJ2-5, with 9 nucleotides matching TRBD1. This CDR3 spans 15 amino acids. The junction had 6 bases not matched to a gene; V was cut back by 5 bases and J by 2 bases. Germline values: CDR1 SEHNR, CDR2 FQNEAQ (reference sequence). The DNA of the CDR3 is TGTGCCAGCAGCGCGGGGACAGGGAGACAAGAGACCCAGTACTTC. Its translation is CASSAGTGRQETQYF.

This clonotype has at least ten counts. The J gene is TRBJ2-6, the V gene TRBV5-4; TRBD1 is a possible D gene (6 bases). The germline gives CDR1 SGHNT, CDR2 YYREEE (reference sequence). Trimming removed 3 bases from V and 0 bases from J, with 10 bases in between. The CDR3 sequence is 16 residues long. CDR3 region: CASSWDTNSGANVLTF. The CDR3 nucleotides are TGTGCCAGCAGCTGGGACACCAACTCTGGGGCCAACGTCCTGACTTTC.

This clonotype occurred many times. CDR3 nucleotides: TGCAGTGCTAGCGGACGACAGGACCGGGGGGAGACCCAGTACTTC. It specifies CSASGRQDRGETQYF. The chain recombines TRBV20-1 with TRBJ2-5; D could derive from TRBD1 or TRBD2 (6 bases each). Germline CDR1 is DFQATT and CDR2 is SNEGSKA (reference sequence). V was cut by 3 bases and J by 5 bases, with 19 bases left in between. The CDR3 is 15 amino acids.

In its sample, this clonotype was seen many times. This chain joins TRBV7-8 and TRBJ1-5; 11 positions match TRBD1. V was pared by 5 bases and J by 6 bases, with 6 bases of the junction left unmatched. The CDR3 extends over 15 amino acids. Germline CDR1 reads SGHVS; CDR2 reads FQNEAQ. CDR3 in amino acids: CASSTPGTGGQPQHF. The CDR3 DNA is TGTGCCAGCAGCACGCCCGGGACAGGGGGTCAGCCCCAGCATTTT.

There are a few counts of this clonotype. This chain joins TRBV2 and TRBJ1-2, with TRBD1 matching 10 bases. From germline, CDR1 is SNHLY and CDR2 FYNNEI. This CDR3 is 13 amino acids long. V dropped 8 bases and J dropped 6; count of bases not matched to a gene: 6. CDR3 bases: TGTGCCAGCGTTGACGACAGGGGGCATGGCTACACCTTC. This sequence encodes CASVDDRGHGYTF. Looking up the rest from reference TRBV2 and TRBJ1-2 gives the full variable domain: EPEVTQTPSHQVTQMGQEVILRCVPISNHLYFYWYRQILGQKVEFLVSFYNNEISEKSEIFDDQFSVERPDGSNFTLKIRSTKLEDSAMYFCASVDDRGHGYTFGSGTRLTVV.

This clonotype showed up just once. A read error may account for a junction end that differs from germline. The rearrangement joins TRBV28 to TRBJ2-7; D is uncertain. CDR1 and CDR2 from the germline V gene are MDHEN and SYDVKM. This CDR3 comprises 12 residues. DNA for the CDR3: TGTGCCAGCAGCCCAGCTCGCTACGGGCAGTACTTC. It translates to CASSPARYGQYF.

This clonotype was recorded once. This chain connects TRBV13 to TRBJ1-1; TRBD1 might be the D (5 bases). Deletions cut 5 bases from V and 4 bases from J, with 23 bases between. CDR3 size: 17 residues. Germline V gene sequence: CDR1 PRHDT, CDR2 FYEKMQ (reference sequence). The CDR3 DNA follows: TGTGCCAGCAGCCCTCTCGGAAATAAACGGGGGACCACTGAAGCTTTCTTT. Protein product: CASSPLGNKRGTTEAFF.

V gene TRBV15 combines with J gene TRBJ1-1, with D perhaps matching TRBD1 (5 bases). This CDR3 contains 13 residues. Trimming took off 9 bases at V and 10 bases at J, with 21 bases between the two ends. CDR1 LNHNV and CDR2 YYDKDF come from the germline V gene (reference sequence). The CDR3 spells CATQEGTQNGAFF. Here the CDR3 DNA reads TGTGCCACGCAGGAGGGGACCCAGAATGGAGCTTTCTTT.

This clonotype has a count of ten or more. The chain combines TRBV2 with TRBJ2-7; TRBD1 matches 9 bases. The J segment lost 4 bases and the V segment lost 6 bases, leaving 1 base of the junction unmatched. In germline, CDR1 is SNHLY, CDR2 FYNNEI. The CDR3 is made up of 12 amino acids. CDR3 amino acids: CASRQGAYEQYF. The DNA for the CDR3 is TGTGCCAGCAGACAGGGGGCTTACGAGCAGTACTTC.

In regard to this clonotype: This could be a read error, since a much larger clone is one nucleotide away. Without the conserved terminal phenylalanine or tryptophan, this CDR3 likely stems from a read error. This chain joins TRBV10-2 and TRBJ1-6; 9 bases line up with TRBD1. From germline, CDR1 is WSHSY and CDR2 SAAADI. This CDR3 region has 16 residues. Germline trimming cut 5 bases from V and 4 bases from J; bases unmatched to any gene: 6. The chain's CDR3 is CASSQKGQGYNSPLHL. The CDR3 region has the DNA TGCGCCAGCAGTCAAAAAGGACAGGGGTATAATTCACCCCTCCACCTT.

About this clonotype itself: No conserved phenylalanine or tryptophan ends this CDR3, so it is likely a read error. The limits of the CDR3 on the DNA are not certain, so only TCRdb's listed CDR3 is given. V usage is TRBV24-1 and J usage is TRBJ2-2; the table's D call TRBD1 went unverified against the DNA. The CDR3 length is 9 residues, termini included. Germline CDR1 KGHDR, CDR2 SFDVKD. This chain's CDR3 is CATSDRDRV.